These 28 T cell receptor beta chains share one sample of origin, sequenced in a study of CD8 T cells in Susac syndrome. With random hexamers, reverse transcription was performed on roughly 0.5 to 1 ug of RNA. TCRdb re-called the immunoSEQ multiplex PCR reads with MiXCR, one entry per CDR3 protein. The table lists roughly 120,000 distinct CDR3 sequences, roughly 94% of them singletons, with just over 0.095% in the top ten. Sequences were obtained from CD4+ T cells from PBMCs. Receptor source: a human donor in good health.

Only one count was recorded for this clonotype. This sequence joins TRBV10-3 and TRBJ2-7, with TRBD1 identical over 10 bases. The germline V gene has CDR1 ENHRY and CDR2 SYGVKD. Trimming took 7 bases from V and 2 from J; bases not matched to a gene: 5. The length of the CDR3 is 14 residues. The CDR3 loop is CAITPGQGPYEQYF. CDR3 coding DNA: TGTGCCATCACCCCGGGACAGGGGCCCTACGAGCAGTACTTC.

This chain uses TRBV7-6 with TRBJ2-1, with a weak D call TRBD2 (7 bases). V shed 5 bases and J shed 1 base, with 18 bases lying between them. CDR1 SGHVS and CDR2 FNYEAQ come from the germline V gene. This CDR3 region has 17 residues. The CDR3 DNA follows: TGTGCCAGCAGCCCCATCAGCGGGACAAGTTCCTACAATGAGCAGTTCTTC. Residues: CASSPISGTSSYNEQFF.

The chain recombines TRBV19 with TRBJ2-7; D is unresolved. V lost 6 bases, J lost 0 bases, and 6 bases lay in between. Germline CDR1 reads LNHDA; CDR2 reads SQIVND (reference sequence). This CDR3 is 12 amino acids long. CDR3 sequence: CASRSRSYEQYF. For the CDR3, the DNA is TGTGCCAGTAGGAGCCGCTCCTACGAGCAGTACTTC.

There are a few counts of this clonotype. The chain is built from TRBV6-5 and TRBJ2-7; no firm D call. In germline, CDR1 is MNHEY, CDR2 SVGAGI. The CDR3 contains 13 residues. Trimming took off 0 bases at V and 4 bases at J, with 7 bases between the two ends. The chain's CDR3 is CASSYSRQYEQYF. For the CDR3, the DNA is TGTGCCAGCAGTTACTCGCGCCAATACGAGCAGTACTTC.

The chain combines TRBV11-2 with TRBJ2-7, with a weak D call TRBD1 (5 bases). Germline CDR1 SGHAT, CDR2 FQNNGV. V dropped 1 base and J dropped 2 bases, with 9 bases sitting between them. The CDR3 consists of 14 residues. Written as DNA, the CDR3 is TGTGCCAGCAGCTTAGTTACAGGCCCCTACGAGCAGTACTTC. It yields the protein CASSLVTGPYEQYF.

This chain uses TRBV6-1 with TRBJ2-5; D is unclear. The V gene's germline CDR1 is MNHNS and CDR2 SASEGT. The CDR3 is 13 amino acids. V was trimmed by 5 bases and J by 7 bases, leaving 14 bases between them. Here the CDR3 reads CASSPGPPGTQYF. CDR3 bases: TGTGCCAGCAGTCCCGGACCCCCAGGGACCCAGTACTTC.

CDR3 nucleotides: TGCGCCAGCAGCTTGGGCAGGGAGAGAGAGACCCAGTACTTC. Translation: CASSLGRERETQYF. The genes are TRBV5-1 and TRBJ2-5; tentatively, D is TRBD1 or TRBD2 (5 bases each). From germline, CDR1 is SGHRS and CDR2 YFSETQ. CDR3 size: 14 residues. The ends were cut back, 0 bases at V and 4 bases at J, with 10 bases in the middle.

This clonotype has just a few counts. The chain links TRBV5-6 to TRBJ1-2, with D unresolved. The germline V and J ends were trimmed by 0 bases and 2 bases, with 8 bases remaining between them. The CDR3 has 14 residues. Germline V gene sequence: CDR1 SGHDT, CDR2 YYEEEE. CDR3 sequence (DNA): TGTGCCAGCAGCTTGGGCAGGTCCAACTATGGCTACACCTTC. Protein product: CASSLGRSNYGYTF.

The J gene is TRBJ1-1, the V gene TRBV20-1; unclear D gene. Germline V CDR1 and CDR2: DFQATT, SNEGSKA (reference sequence). The CDR3 contains 13 residues. V was clipped by 5 bases and J by 3 bases, with 13 bases between them. CDR3 sequence: CSARQSPDTEAFF. CDR3 nucleotide sequence: TGCAGTGCTCGTCAGAGTCCTGACACTGAAGCTTTCTTT.

The J gene is TRBJ2-7, the V gene TRBV6-2 or TRBV6-3; 7 bases map to TRBD2. V trimming: 6 bases; J trimming: 4 bases; junction bases outside the gene matches: 9. Germline V lookup: CDR1 MNHEY, CDR2 SVGEGT. The length of the CDR3 is 14 residues. The CDR3 DNA reads as TGTGCCAGCAGGGCCTGGGCGGGAGATTACGAGCAGTACTTC. Its protein product is CASRAWAGDYEQYF.

The chain has TRBV30 and TRBJ1-5; TRBD1 might be the D (5 bases). This CDR3 has 12 amino acids. In germline, CDR1 is GTSNPN, CDR2 SVGIG (reference sequence). Trimming shortened V by 2 bases and J by 7 bases, and 9 bases separated the two germline ends. CDR3 DNA: TGTGCCTGGAGTCAGGGTGGCCAGCCCCAGCATTTT. This encodes CAWSQGGQPQHF.

This chain joins TRBV12-3 or TRBV12-4 and TRBJ1-5; D is unclear. Trimming cost V 1 base and J 7 bases, with 11 bases left between them. The CDR3 has 14 amino acids. CDR3 region: CASSLEGNGQPQHF. CDR3 sequence (DNA): TGTGCCAGCAGTTTAGAAGGGAATGGCCAGCCCCAGCATTTT.

This rearrangement joins TRBV7-2 to TRBJ2-7, with TRBD2 matching 10 bases. This CDR3 has 15 amino acids. Germline CDR1 reads SGHTA; CDR2 reads FQGNSA. Trimming cost V 5 bases and J 3 bases; bases outside gene matches: 7. This CDR3 is CASSLGTSVGYEQYF. The DNA of the CDR3 is TGTGCCAGCAGCCTAGGGACTAGCGTGGGCTACGAGCAGTACTTC. Based on the CDR3 plus reference TRBV7-2 and TRBJ2-7, the full variable domain is GAGVSQSPSNKVTEKGKDVELRCDPISGHTALYWYRQSLGQGLEFLIYFQGNSAPDKSGLPSDRFSAERTGGSVSTLTIQRTQQEDSAVYLCASSLGTSVGYEQYFGPGTRLTVT.

The DNA of the CDR3 is TGTGCCAGCAGCTTGGATTGGGGGTACAATGAGCAGTTCTTC. Amino acids: CASSLDWGYNEQFF. This chain uses TRBV5-6 with TRBJ2-1, with D perhaps matching TRBD1 or TRBD2 (5 bases each). V lost 0 bases and J 4 bases, leaving 8 bases between the germline ends. The CDR3 is 14 amino acids. From germline, CDR1 is SGHDT and CDR2 YYEEEE.

V and J are TRBV7-9 and TRBJ2-1; perhaps TRBD1 as D (6 bases). Germline lookup yields CDR1 SEHNR and CDR2 FQNEAQ (reference sequence). The CDR3 extends over 14 amino acids. Trimming pared 6 bases from V and 6 bases from J, leaving 15 bases between. This chain's CDR3 is CASSVDGRGNEQFF. The CDR3 bases are TGTGCCAGCAGTGTGGATGGCAGGGGCAATGAGCAGTTCTTC.

V and J are TRBV11-2 and TRBJ2-2; possibly TRBD1 for D (5 bases). Germline CDR1 and CDR2: SGHAT and FQNNGV. The length of the CDR3 is 15 residues. Trimming left V 7 bases short and J 4 bases short, with 16 bases between. CDR3 in DNA: TGTGCCAGCAATATATGGGGCAGGTCCACCGGGGAGCTGTTTTTT. It codes for CASNIWGRSTGELFF.

The chain has TRBV29-1 and TRBJ1-1, with D maybe TRBD1 (6 bases). From germline, CDR1 is SQVTM and CDR2 ANQGSEA. The V and J ends lost 5 bases and 1 base respectively, with 11 bases between them. This CDR3 is built from 13 residues. CDR3 amino acids: CSVSRGENTEAFF. DNA of the CDR3: TGCAGCGTTTCAAGGGGGGAGAACACTGAAGCTTTCTTT.

V is TRBV2 and J is TRBJ1-1; D is undetermined. V was cut by 6 bases and J by 11 bases, with 19 bases left in between. CDR1 is SNHLY, CDR2 FYNNEI, per germline. There are 13 residues in the CDR3. The CDR3 bases are TGTGCCAGCAGCCCCGGCTCGGAGGGCGGGGCTTTCTTT. Its translation is CASSPGSEGGAFF.

The chain recombines TRBV25-1 with TRBJ2-7; D is undetermined. Germline V CDR1 and CDR2: MGHDK, SYGVNS. This CDR3 contains 13 residues. The V and J ends lost 4 bases and 0 bases respectively, with 7 bases between them. The CDR3 DNA sequence: TGTGCCAGCAGTGTAATCAGCTCCTACGAGCAGTACTTC. Its translation: CASSVISSYEQYF.

J is TRBJ2-1 and V is TRBV5-6; D unclear. In germline, CDR1 is SGHDT, CDR2 YYEEEE. The V gene lost 0 bases and the J gene lost 1 base, with 8 bases spanning the gap. The CDR3 is made up of 15 amino acids. The CDR3 DNA reads TGTGCCAGCAGCTTGGGGCTAGGGTCCTACAATGAGCAGTTCTTC. Its translation is CASSLGLGSYNEQFF.

The CDR3 here is CASIPQSGSNQPQHF. As DNA, the CDR3 is TGTGCCAGCATTCCGCAGTCGGGTAGCAATCAGCCCCAGCATTTT. The V call is TRBV28, the J call TRBJ1-5; D gene ambiguous. This CDR3 comprises 15 residues. Germline CDR1 MDHEN, CDR2 SYDVKM. V was clipped by 7 bases and J by 0 bases, with 13 bases between them.

V usage is TRBV14 and J usage is TRBJ2-1; TRBD2 might be the D (6 bases). The length of the CDR3 is 14 residues. The V gene's germline CDR1 is SGHDN and CDR2 FVKESK. The CDR3 is CGRPGGNSYNEQFF. In DNA, the CDR3 is TGTGGGAGGCCGGGCGGGAACTCCTACAATGAGCAGTTCTTC. Variable domain in full (rest from reference TRBV14 and TRBJ2-1): EAGVTQFPSHSVIEKGQTVTLRCDPISGHDNLYWYRRVMGKEIKFLLHFVKESKQDESGMPNNRFLAERTGGTYSTLKVQPAELEDSGVYFCGRPGGNSYNEQFFGPGTRLTVL.

This chain connects TRBV3-1 to TRBJ2-7, with 12 nucleotides matching TRBD2. The V gene end was trimmed by 4 bases and the J gene end by 2 bases; junction bases not matched to a gene: 6. Germline CDR1 is LGHDT and CDR2 is YNNKEL (reference sequence). The CDR3 has 16 amino acids. For the CDR3, the DNA is TGTGCCAGCAGCCCCGACCGACTAGCGGGAGCCTACGAGCAGTACTTC. Translated, it gives CASSPDRLAGAYEQYF.

The V call is TRBV29-1, the J call TRBJ2-5, with D perhaps matching TRBD1 or TRBD2 (5 bases each). V was clipped by 7 bases and J by 4 bases, with 16 bases between them. This CDR3 has 13 residues. Germline CDR1 reads SQVTM; CDR2 reads ANQGSEA. CDR3 in DNA: TGCAGCGCCATGAGGGGTGGGGGAGAGACCCAGTACTTC. Amino acids: CSAMRGGGETQYF.

The DNA for the CDR3 is TGTGCCAGCTCACCAGGTGTGGGGGTGGTGCCCTACGAGCAGTACTTC. Translated, it gives CASSPGVGVVPYEQYF. The J gene is TRBJ2-7, the V gene TRBV18; D may correspond to TRBD1 or TRBD2 (5 bases each). The CDR3 is 16 amino acids. Germline CDR1 and CDR2: KGHSH and LQKENI. V gave up 2 bases and J gave up 2 bases, with 16 bases separating them.

The rearrangement uses TRBV6-1 and TRBJ1-1, with D possibly matching TRBD1 (5 bases). Germline V gene lookup returns CDR1 MNHNS and CDR2 SASEGT. The CDR3 totals 17 residues. V was trimmed by 4 bases and J by 4 bases, leaving 22 bases between them. The CDR3 is CASSVVVSGGVGTEAFF. The CDR3 bases are TGTGCCAGCAGTGTGGTAGTAAGTGGAGGGGTTGGCACTGAAGCTTTCTTT.

The chain joins TRBV6-2 or TRBV6-3 to TRBJ1-6, with TRBD1 identical over 8 bases. The germline V gene encodes CDR1 MNHEY and CDR2 SVGEGT. The CDR3 has 14 amino acids. V lost 6 bases to trimming and J lost 9 bases; unmatched junction nucleotides: 7. As DNA, the CDR3 is TGTGCCAGCAGACCACAGGGGGACGGTTCACCCCTCCACTTT. Protein: CASRPQGDGSPLHF.

V and J are TRBV3-1 and TRBJ1-2; D gene unclear. The V gene lost 1 base and the J gene lost 0 bases, with 9 bases spanning the gap. This CDR3 spans 15 amino acids. The germline gives CDR1 LGHDT, CDR2 YNNKEL (reference sequence). The CDR3 region has the DNA TGTGCCAGCAGCCAAGGCCGGATAGCTAACTATGGCTACACCTTC. Protein: CASSQGRIANYGYTF.